Listed below are T cell receptor beta chains from one sample, sequenced in a study of blood T cell repertoires in COVID-19. Using immunoSEQ multiplex PCR, the repertoire was profiled, and TCRdb retains in-frame clones only, with some absent. The data show about 140,000 clones, roughly four fifths seen once. Sequenced sample: peripheral blood. All receptors come from a human donor in a cohort sampled during active COVID-19. CDR3s include the opening cysteine and the closing phenylalanine or tryptophan. Each record gives: clone size, CDR3 length, V gene, J gene, D gene, CDR3 DNA, CDR3 protein. D genes are given only for firm matches. Where a row states a size, it is once, few, many or the class of an expanded clone; other rows omit it.

.	14	TRBV6-5	TRBJ1-4	TRBD1	TGTGCCAGCAGGGACAGGGGGAAGAATGAAAAACTGTTTTTT	CASRDRGKNEKLFF
.	14	TRBV5-6	TRBJ1-1	TRBD1	TGTGCCAGCAGCGGGGACAGGGTGAACACTGAAGCTTTCTTT	CASSGDRVNTEAFF
.	13	TRBV9	TRBJ1-1	.	TGTGCCAGCAGCGTAGGCGGAACCACTGAAGCTTTCTTT	CASSVGGTTEAFF
.	15	TRBV2	TRBJ1-2	.	TGTGCCAGCAGCCCAGGACAGCCTCCTAACTATGGCTACACCTTC	CASSPGQPPNYGYTF
.	16	TRBV27	TRBJ1-3	.	TGTGCCAGCAGTTTGACCAGGTCGAACTCTGGAAACACCATATATTTT	CASSLTRSNSGNTIYF
few	15	TRBV6-6	TRBJ2-5	TRBD1	TGTGCCAGCAGTTATCCCGGGACAGGGCAAGAGACCCAGTACTTC	CASSYPGTGQETQYF
.	14	TRBV7-8	TRBJ2-7	.	TGTGCCAGCAGCACCCGACTTCATTCCTACGAGCAGTACTTC	CASSTRLHSYEQYF
.	15	TRBV7-9	TRBJ1-2	.	TGTGCCAGCAGCGCCACCGGGACAACGTCGTATGGCTACACCTTC	CASSATGTTSYGYTF
few	13	TRBV5-1	TRBJ2-7	TRBD1	TGCGCCAGCATGCGGACAGGCACCTACGAGCAGTACTTC	CASMRTGTYEQYF
few	15	TRBV18	TRBJ2-7	TRBD1	TGTGCCAGCTCACCCCTTGGGACAGGTCCCTACGAGCAGTACTTC	CASSPLGTGPYEQYF